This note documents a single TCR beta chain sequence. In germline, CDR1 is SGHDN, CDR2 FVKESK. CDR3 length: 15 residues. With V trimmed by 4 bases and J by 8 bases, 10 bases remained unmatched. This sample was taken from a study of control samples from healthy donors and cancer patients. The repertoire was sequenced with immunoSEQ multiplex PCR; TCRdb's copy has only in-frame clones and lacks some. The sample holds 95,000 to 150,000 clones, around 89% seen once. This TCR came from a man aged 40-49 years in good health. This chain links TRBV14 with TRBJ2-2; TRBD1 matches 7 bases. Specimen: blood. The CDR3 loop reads CASSRRQGGGGELFF. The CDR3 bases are TGTGCCAGCAGCCGTAGACAGGGTGGAGGAGGGGAGCTGTTTTTT.